The 30 T cell receptor beta chains below come from one sample, sequenced in a study of type 1 regulatory T cells. TCRdb fed the reads into MiXCR, producing one record per CDR3 protein. The sample lists 90,000 to 100,000 distinct CDR3 sequences, 31% seen once, with around 2.2% in the top ten. The sequenced sample consisted of CD4+ T cells, either the whole sample or a sorted fraction (not recorded which). These receptors all stem from a human donor in good health.

This chain joins TRBV30 and TRBJ1-1; D is unclear. Trimming took off 2 bases at V and 3 bases at J, with 10 bases between the two ends. Per germline, CDR1 GTSNPN and CDR2 SVGIG (reference sequence). The CDR3 spans 13 residues. DNA for the CDR3: TGTGCCTGGAGTTACGGGGATGACACTGAAGCTTTCTTT. Residues: CAWSYGDDTEAFF.

J is TRBJ2-7 and V is TRBV20-1; 10 nucleotides align to TRBD2. Germline-derived CDR1 and CDR2 are DFQATT and SNEGSKA (reference sequence). The trim removed 2 bases at V and 3 bases at J, leaving 7 bases unmatched. This CDR3 is 15 amino acids long. DNA of the CDR3: TGCAGTGCTAGACTCCCTAGCGGGAGCGGCTACGAGCAGTACTTC. Translated: CSARLPSGSGYEQYF.

The chain employs TRBV11-2 and TRBJ2-3; D remains ambiguous. The V end lost 2 bases, the J end lost 4 bases, and 4 bases lay between the germline ends. Germline-derived CDR1 and CDR2 are SGHAT and FQNNGV. CDR3 length equals 12 residues. In DNA, the CDR3 is TGTGCCAGCAGCTTACTGGCAGATACGCAGTATTTT. It codes for CASSLLADTQYF. The full variable domain, with the rest looked up from reference TRBV11-2 and TRBJ2-3, is EAGVAQSPRYKIIEKRQSVAFWCNPISGHATLYWYQQILGQGPKLLIQFQNNGVVDDSQLPKDRFSAERLKGVDSTLKIQPAKLEDSAVYLCASSLLADTQYFGPGTRLTVL.

DNA of the CDR3: TGTGCCAGCAGTTCGGGCGGGTTAGCAGACAATGAGCAGTTCTTC. Its translation is CASSSGGLADNEQFF. V usage is TRBV2 and J usage is TRBJ2-1; TRBD2 might be the D (5 bases). The V and J ends lost 5 bases and 5 bases respectively, with 16 bases between them. This CDR3 has 15 amino acids. The germline gives CDR1 SNHLY, CDR2 FYNNEI.

This chain joins TRBV7-8 and TRBJ2-3; D is unclear. This CDR3 region has 14 residues. Germline values: CDR1 SGHVS, CDR2 FQNEAQ. Trimming shortened V by 0 bases and J by 4 bases, and 8 bases separated the two germline ends. DNA for the CDR3: TGTGCCAGCAGCTTAGCAGACACGGCAGATACGCAGTATTTT. It codes for CASSLADTADTQYF.

This clonotype occurred a few times. J is TRBJ2-7 and V is TRBV29-1; weak D call: TRBD2 (6 bases). The V end was cut by 3 bases, the J end by 1 base, with 16 bases between. The germline CDR1 and CDR2 sequences are SQVTM and ANQGSEA. The CDR3 extends over 15 amino acids. CDR3 bases: TGCAGCGTTGAGGGCCGGGACGCGGGGTCCTACGAGCAGTACTTC. Protein sequence: CSVEGRDAGSYEQYF.

In this sample, this clonotype turned up a few times. The chain carries TRBV7-9 and TRBJ1-1; D remains unclear. V lost 6 bases and J lost 3, with 14 bases in between. The CDR3 sequence is 14 residues long. Germline CDR1 and CDR2: SEHNR and FQNEAQ (reference sequence). CDR3 nucleotide sequence: TGTGCCAGCAGTCAGGCCCACCCTGACACTGAAGCTTTCTTT. It yields the protein CASSQAHPDTEAFF. Together with reference TRBV7-9 and TRBJ1-1, the CDR3 gives the full variable domain: DTGVSQNPRHKITKRGQNVTFRCDPISEHNRLYWYRQTLGQGPEFLTYFQNEAQLEKSRLLSDRFSAERPKGSFSTLEIQRTEQGDSAMYLCASSQAHPDTEAFFGQGTRLTVV.

This clonotype was seen only once. The chain recombines TRBV30 with TRBJ2-5; 7 bases map to TRBD2. Germline loops: CDR1 GTSNPN, CDR2 SVGIG (reference sequence). This CDR3 spans 13 amino acids. Trimming cost V 8 bases and J 4 bases; bases outside gene matches: 10. The CDR3 DNA sequence: TGTGCCAGGTGGCCGGGGGGAGGAGAGACCCAGTACTTC. This encodes CARWPGGGETQYF.

The chain carries TRBV28 and TRBJ2-7; 8 bases agree with TRBD2. CDR3 size: 12 residues. Germline CDR1 reads MDHEN; CDR2 reads SYDVKM. V dropped 10 bases and J dropped 3; count of bases not matched to a gene: 5. CDR3 DNA: TGTGCCACCACTAGCGGAAACTACGAGCAGTACTTC. Its translation: CATTSGNYEQYF.

V usage is TRBV7-3 and J usage is TRBJ2-1, with D unresolved. The V end lost 1 base, the J end lost 6 bases, and 13 bases lay between the germline ends. The CDR3 contains 15 residues. Germline CDR1 reads SGHTA; CDR2 reads FQGTGA. CDR3 sequence (DNA): TGTGCCAGCAGCTTAAATGGGGAATTTGTCAATGAGCAGTTCTTC. Protein: CASSLNGEFVNEQFF. Full variable domain (remainder filled in from reference TRBV7-3 and TRBJ2-1): GAGVSQTPSNKVTEKGKYVELRCDPISGHTALYWYRQSLGQGPEFLIYFQGTGAADDSGLPNDRFFAVRPEGSVSTLKIQRTERGDSAVYLCASSLNGEFVNEQFFGPGTRLTVL.

This sequence joins TRBV28 and TRBJ2-7, with TRBD2 matching over 9 bases. The ends lost 3 bases at V and 6 bases at J; junction bases unmatched: 9. The CDR3 loop spans 15 amino acids. Germline values: CDR1 MDHEN, CDR2 SYDVKM. CDR3 in DNA: TGTGCCAGCAGTTTTACATCCAGCGGGAGGATCGAGCAGTACTTC. The encoded protein is CASSFTSSGRIEQYF.

Concerning this clonotype itself: Compared with germline, one end of the junction differs, possibly owing to a read error. The rearrangement joins TRBV6-1 to TRBJ1-2, with no clear D. The CDR3 is made up of 14 amino acids. Germline values: CDR1 MNHNS, CDR2 SASEGT. The CDR3 DNA reads as TGTGCCAGCAGTGCCTCCCAGACAAGCTATGGCTTCACCTTC. Translated, it gives CASSASQTSYGFTF.

The chain carries TRBV23-1 and TRBJ2-4, with 11 bases aligning to TRBD1. TRBV23-1 qualifies as an ORF whose function is uncertain. The CDR3 covers 19 residues. V dropped 6 bases and J dropped 0; count of bases not matched to a gene: 13. In DNA form, the CDR3 reads TGCGCCAGCAGGGTTTGTTCGGACAGGGGGCTAATAGCCAAAAACATTCAGTACTTC. It yields the protein CASRVCSDRGLIAKNIQYF.

The J gene is TRBJ1-2, the V gene TRBV5-6; D not certain. Trimming left V 5 bases short and J 5 bases short, with 10 bases between. The CDR3 has 12 amino acids. In germline, CDR1 is SGHDT, CDR2 YYEEEE. CDR3 amino acids: CASSVGFYGYTF. CDR3 DNA: TGTGCCAGCAGTGTGGGGTTTTATGGCTACACCTTC.

The genes are TRBV29-1 and TRBJ2-5, with D hard to call. This CDR3 is built from 13 residues. Trimming took off 3 bases at V and 5 bases at J, with 13 bases between the two ends. The germline CDR1 and CDR2 sequences are SQVTM and ANQGSEA. The CDR3: CSVDSPSRETQYF. In DNA form, the CDR3 reads TGCAGCGTTGATTCGCCTAGTCGGGAGACCCAGTACTTC.

A word on this clonotype: An end of the junction does not agree with germline; a read error may underlie this. This rearrangement joins TRBV10-3 to TRBJ2-5; TRBD2 matches at 7 bases. Germline assignment: CDR1 ENHRY and CDR2 SYGVKD. CDR3 length equals 13 residues. The CDR3 DNA reads TGTGCCATCAGTGAAGCGGGGTCGGAGACTCAGTACTTC. Amino acids: CAISEAGSETQYF.

The V gene is TRBV6-2 or TRBV6-3, the J gene TRBJ2-1; maybe TRBD2 (6 bases). V was shortened by 8 bases and J by 4 bases, with 15 bases between the two germline ends. This CDR3 is 14 amino acids long. The germline CDR1 and CDR2 sequences are MNHEY and SVGEGT. As DNA, the CDR3 is TGTGCCAGCTTGATGGACGGGGGTTACAATGAGCAGTTCTTC. Protein sequence: CASLMDGGYNEQFF.

The rearrangement links TRBV7-9 to TRBJ1-1, with D uncertain. V lost 2 bases to trimming and J lost 2 bases, with 9 bases between them. This CDR3 has 14 residues. Per germline, CDR1 SEHNR and CDR2 FQNEAQ (reference sequence). CDR3 protein: CASSLKISNTEAFF. In DNA form, the CDR3 reads TGTGCCAGCAGCTTAAAAATCTCCAACACTGAAGCTTTCTTT.

The chain has TRBV6-5 and TRBJ1-1; 12 nucleotides line up with TRBD1. The germline V gene encodes CDR1 MNHEY and CDR2 SVGAGI. J gave up 5 bases and V 6 bases, and 13 bases lay outside the gene matches. The CDR3 runs to 17 residues. The CDR3 region has the DNA TGTGCCAGCAGCAGGCCCGGGACAGGGGGCCGGGGGACTGAAGCTTTCTTT. This encodes CASSRPGTGGRGTEAFF.

The CDR3 reads CSVEGPSGADTDTQYF. The CDR3 DNA follows: TGCAGCGTTGAGGGGCCTAGCGGGGCGGACACAGATACGCAGTATTTT. This chain uses TRBV29-1 with TRBJ2-3; 9 nucleotides agree with TRBD2. V lost 3 bases and J lost 2; bases outside the gene matches: 9. CDR3 length: 16 amino acids. In germline, CDR1 is SQVTM, CDR2 ANQGSEA.

This clonotype has more than one count but fewer than ten. This sequence joins TRBV6-1 and TRBJ2-5, with D possibly being TRBD2 (5 bases). The germline V gene has CDR1 MNHNS and CDR2 SASEGT. The CDR3 loop spans 12 amino acids. Trimming took 7 bases from V and 5 from J, leaving 11 bases between them. This CDR3 is CASKPGMETQYF. DNA for the CDR3: TGTGCCAGCAAGCCGGGGATGGAGACCCAGTACTTC.

The rearrangement joins TRBV14 to TRBJ2-2; 11 positions match TRBD1. Per germline, CDR1 SGHDN and CDR2 FVKESK. V lost 6 bases to trimming and J lost 3 bases; unmatched junction nucleotides: 3. The CDR3 runs to 15 residues. This chain's CDR3 is CASRRTGGHTGELFF. The CDR3, as DNA: TGTGCCAGCAGGCGGACAGGGGGCCACACCGGGGAGCTGTTTTTT.

The V gene is TRBV14, the J gene TRBJ2-1, with D possibly TRBD1 on 8 matching bases. This CDR3 has 16 residues. Looked up from germline, CDR1 is SGHDN and CDR2 is FVKESK. V lost 3 bases, J lost 7 bases, and 19 bases lay in between. CDR3 sequence: CASSHNRGRAHNEQFF. In DNA form, the CDR3 reads TGTGCCAGCAGCCACAACAGGGGGAGGGCCCATAATGAGCAGTTCTTC.

V gene TRBV19 combines with J gene TRBJ1-4; D is ambiguous. The CDR3 spans 14 residues. CDR1 is LNHDA and CDR2 is SQIVND in the germline V gene (reference sequence). Between the trimmed V and J ends, which lost 5 bases and 7 bases, there was a span of 14 bases. CDR3 nucleotide sequence: TGTGCCAGTAGTCGGGCAGCAGTAGGTGAAAAACTGTTTTTT. Residues: CASSRAAVGEKLFF.

The chain links TRBV5-1 to TRBJ2-7; 8 bases match TRBD2. Looked up from germline, CDR1 is SGHRS and CDR2 is YFSETQ. The CDR3 has 16 residues. The V gene end was trimmed by 3 bases and the J gene end by 6 bases; junction bases not matched to a gene: 14. The CDR3 reads CASSSRGVAGYGEQYF. The DNA of the CDR3 is TGCGCCAGCAGCTCCCGGGGGGTAGCGGGATATGGCGAGCAGTACTTC.

The chain joins TRBV5-1 to TRBJ2-1, with D possibly matching TRBD1 (6 bases). Germline assignment: CDR1 SGHRS and CDR2 YFSETQ. V was trimmed by 4 bases and J by 7 bases, leaving 21 bases between them. The CDR3 runs 16 residues. CDR3 sequence reads: CASSPIVQGALNEQFF. CDR3 nucleotides: TGCGCCAGCAGCCCTATAGTACAGGGCGCCCTAAATGAGCAGTTCTTC.

This chain joins TRBV20-1 and TRBJ2-5, with TRBD2 identical over 11 bases. The germline gives CDR1 DFQATT, CDR2 SNEGSKA (reference sequence). The CDR3 covers 15 residues. J lost 5 bases, V lost 3 bases, and 8 bases had no gene match. This chain's CDR3 is CSASPLAGVSETQYF. CDR3 DNA sequence: TGCAGTGCTAGCCCACTAGCGGGAGTATCGGAGACCCAGTACTTC.

This sequence joins TRBV6-5 and TRBJ2-3; 10 bases are a match to TRBD2. Trimming took 6 bases from V and 0 from J; bases not matched to a gene: 6. This CDR3 contains 16 residues. Germline CDR1 is MNHEY and CDR2 is SVGAGI. DNA of the CDR3: TGTGCCAGCAGGAGCGGACTAGCGGTGAGCACAGATACGCAGTATTTT. This codes for CASRSGLAVSTDTQYF.

In this sample, this clonotype turned up a few times. The gene calls are TRBV5-1 and TRBJ2-7, with 10 bases that match TRBD2. Germline V lookup: CDR1 SGHRS, CDR2 YFSETQ. After removal of 4 bases from V and 7 bases from J, the junction contained 8 bases not matched to a gene. The CDR3 is 14 amino acids. The CDR3 region is CASSAGLAKREQYF. DNA for the CDR3: TGCGCCAGCAGCGCGGGACTAGCGAAGAGGGAGCAGTACTTC.

This clonotype has more than one count but fewer than ten. The gene calls are TRBV5-1 and TRBJ2-3, with 9 bases fitting TRBD2. The CDR3 contains 18 residues. Germline CDR1 reads SGHRS; CDR2 reads YFSETQ. The V segment lost 2 bases and the J segment 4 bases; nucleotides outside the gene matches: 14. CDR3 region: CASSFKELLAGRADTQYF. For the CDR3, the DNA is TGCGCCAGCAGCTTTAAGGAACTACTAGCGGGCAGAGCAGATACGCAGTATTTT.